Sequencing of this TCR beta chain was carried out in a study of human T cells and chemical hapten exposure. In the study overall: Variation in per-sample TCR yields came mainly from small pooled library volume differences.

Documented time point: healthy volunteer bleed at 2 weeks. Unseparated into fractions, whole blood served as the source from which total RNA was extracted. The sample holds a few counts of this clonotype. TCRdb redid the calling of the RACE reads with MiXCR, one entry per CDR3 protein. The sample contains around 130,000 distinct CDR3 sequences, about 9.4% of which appear only once. The germline V gene encodes CDR1 WSHSY and CDR2 SAAADI. Trimming removed 7 bases from V and 8 bases from J, with 21 bases in between. This CDR3 spans 15 amino acids. The genes are TRBV10-2 and TRBJ2-1; maybe TRBD2 (7 bases). Sequenced material: whole blood. The sequence was collected from a male donor in good health. Some clones in this sample may be carry-over from other donors' samples. The CDR3 here is CASTSLGGAGDEQFF. The CDR3 region has the DNA TGCGCCAGCACCTCTCTGGGGGGGGCCGGGGATGAGCAGTTCTTC.